In this sample, the clone carrying this TCR beta chain turned up once. The antigen remains unidentified. Assay: immunoSEQ multiplex PCR; the TCRdb copy retains only in-frame clones and omits some. The table lists nearly 95,000 clones, around 90% of them singletons. Germline values: CDR1 SNHLY, CDR2 FYNNEI. V lost 2 bases and J lost 6, with 13 bases in between. The CDR3 length is 14 residues. The data were obtained in a study of T cell responses to AZD1222 COVID-19 vaccine. Study-level information: Analysis merged second doses at about 4 or about 12 weeks.

Study findings and constraints: Donors were mostly white British, more females; clonal diversity possibly underestimated. Just six AZD1222 recipients were seropositive at baseline.

The chain carries TRBV2 and TRBJ1-2; D remains unclear. Sequenced here: peripheral blood, sampled on day 0 of AZD1222 vaccination. The TCR sequence derives from an adult in good health. DNA for the CDR3: TGTGCCAGCAGTGAAATGATCTTTGGGGATGGCTACACCTTC. Translation: CASSEMIFGDGYTF.